The 2 T cell receptor beta chains below were found in one sample sequenced in a study of blood T cell repertoires in COVID-19. The data were produced by immunoSEQ multiplex PCR, yet TCRdb's version contains in-frame clones alone and is incomplete. The table includes under 250,000 clones, around 86% detected once. Source material: peripheral blood. Receptors originate from an older woman who had recovered from COVID-19.

This clone was seen only once. The chain joins TRBV11-3 to TRBJ2-7, with TRBD1 identical over 7 bases. V shed 3 bases, J shed 3 bases, and the junction held 8 bases outside the gene matches. Germline assignment: CDR1 SGHNT and CDR2 YENEEA. The CDR3 consists of 15 residues. The CDR3 protein is CASSFNSGTDYEQYF. The CDR3 DNA reads as TGTGCCAGCAGCTTCAACTCCGGGACAGACTACGAGCAGTACTTC.

The CDR3 DNA reads TGCGCCAGCAGCCAAGATTCTAGCGTCAGCTACGAGCAGTACTTC. It yields the protein CASSQDSSVSYEQYF. This chain joins TRBV4-3 and TRBJ2-7; TRBD2 might be the D (6 bases). The CDR3 covers 15 residues. CDR1 is LGHNA, CDR2 YSLEER, per germline. The V gene lost 0 bases and the J gene lost 3 bases, with 12 bases spanning the gap.